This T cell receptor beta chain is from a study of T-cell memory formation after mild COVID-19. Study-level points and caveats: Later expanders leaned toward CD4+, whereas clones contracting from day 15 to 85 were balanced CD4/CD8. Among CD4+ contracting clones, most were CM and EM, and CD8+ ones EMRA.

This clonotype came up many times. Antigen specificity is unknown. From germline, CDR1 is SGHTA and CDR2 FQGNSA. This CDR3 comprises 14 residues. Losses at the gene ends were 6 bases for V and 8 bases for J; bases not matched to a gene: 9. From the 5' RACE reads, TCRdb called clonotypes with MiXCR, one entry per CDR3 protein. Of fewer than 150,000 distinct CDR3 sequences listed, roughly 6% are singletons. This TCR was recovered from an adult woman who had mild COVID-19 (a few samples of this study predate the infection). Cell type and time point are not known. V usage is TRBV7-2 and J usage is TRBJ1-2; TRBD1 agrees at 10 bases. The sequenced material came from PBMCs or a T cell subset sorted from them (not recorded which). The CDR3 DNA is TGTGCCAGCAGTTCCGGGACAGGGGATCGGGGCTACACCTTC. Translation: CASSSGTGDRGYTF.